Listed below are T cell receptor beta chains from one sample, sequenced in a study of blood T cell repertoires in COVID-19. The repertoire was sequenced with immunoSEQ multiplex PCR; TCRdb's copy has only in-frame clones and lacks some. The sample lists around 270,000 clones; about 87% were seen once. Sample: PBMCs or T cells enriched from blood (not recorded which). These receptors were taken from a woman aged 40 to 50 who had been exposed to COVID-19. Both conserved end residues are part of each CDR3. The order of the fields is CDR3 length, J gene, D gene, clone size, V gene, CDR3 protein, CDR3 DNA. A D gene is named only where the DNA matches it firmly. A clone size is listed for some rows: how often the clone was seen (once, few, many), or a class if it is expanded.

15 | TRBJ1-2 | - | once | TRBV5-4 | CASSLGPRLVGGYTF | TGTGCCAGCAGCTTGGGTCCCAGGCTCGTTGGTGGCTACACCTTC
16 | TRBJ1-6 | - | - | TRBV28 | CASSFKGVSYNSPLHF | TGTGCCAGCAGTTTTAAGGGAGTTTCCTATAATTCACCCCTCCACTTT
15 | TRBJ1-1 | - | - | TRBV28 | CASSLWVQGNTEAFF | TGTGCCAGCAGTTTATGGGTTCAGGGAAACACTGAAGCTTTCTTT
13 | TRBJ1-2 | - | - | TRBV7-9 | CASRARGNYGYTF | TGTGCCAGCAGGGCCCGGGGGAACTATGGCTACACCTTC
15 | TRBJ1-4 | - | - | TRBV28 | CASSWLGDSNEKLFF | TGTGCCAGCAGTTGGCTCGGGGATTCTAATGAAAAACTGTTTTTT
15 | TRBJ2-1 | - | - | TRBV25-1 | CASSELEGRGNEQFF | TGTGCCAGCAGTGAGCTAGAGGGCCGAGGTAATGAGCAGTTCTTC
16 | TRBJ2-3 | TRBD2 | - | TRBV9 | CASSGQRGGRVDTQYF | TGTGCCAGCAGCGGTCAGCGGGGGGGCCGCGTGGATACGCAGTATTTT
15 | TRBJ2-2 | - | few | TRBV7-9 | CASSARRGGTGELFF | TGTGCCAGCAGCGCAAGACGAGGAGGCACCGGGGAGCTGTTTTTT
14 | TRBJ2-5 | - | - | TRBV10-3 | CAISQGSTQETQYF | TGTGCCATCAGCCAAGGGAGTACCCAAGAGACCCAGTACTTC
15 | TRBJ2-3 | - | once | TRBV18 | CASSRGPSYTDTQYF | TGTGCCAGCTCCAGGGGCCCCTCGTACACAGATACGCAGTATTTT
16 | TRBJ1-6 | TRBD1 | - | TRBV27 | CASRETGTGLNSPLHF | TGTGCCAGCAGGGAAACCGGGACAGGATTAAATTCACCCCTCCACTTT
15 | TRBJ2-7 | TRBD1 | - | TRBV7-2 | CASSLGDRSLLGSFF | TGTGCCAGCAGCCTCGGGGACAGGTCCCTCTTGGGGTCGTTTTTC
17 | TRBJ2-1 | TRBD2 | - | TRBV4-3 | CASSQGPSGTSHDEQFF | TGCGCCAGCAGCCAAGGACCCTCCGGGACTAGCCACGATGAGCAGTTCTTC
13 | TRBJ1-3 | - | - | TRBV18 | CASSPQGKNTIYF | TGTGCCAGCTCACCACAGGGGAAAAACACCATATATTTT
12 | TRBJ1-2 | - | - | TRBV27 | CASSSDFYGYTF | TGTGCCAGCAGCTCGGACTTCTATGGCTACACCTTC
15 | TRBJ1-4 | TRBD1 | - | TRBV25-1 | CASSENRGQDEKLFF | TGTGCCAGCAGTGAAAACAGGGGGCAGGATGAAAAACTGTTTTTT
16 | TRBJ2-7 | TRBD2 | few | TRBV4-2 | CASSQSLAGDAYEQYF | TGTGCCAGCAGCCAATCCCTAGCGGGGGATGCCTACGAGCAGTACTTC
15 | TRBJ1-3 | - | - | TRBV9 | CASSPTGSSGNTIYF | TGTGCCAGCAGCCCAACAGGCTCCTCTGGAAACACCATATATTTT
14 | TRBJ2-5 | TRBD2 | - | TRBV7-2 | CASSQLAGGETQYF | TGTGCCAGCAGCCAACTAGCGGGGGGTGAGACCCAGTACTTC
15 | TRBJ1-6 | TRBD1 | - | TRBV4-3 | CASSQVQGAGSPLHF | TGCGCCAGCAGCCAAGTCCAGGGGGCGGGTTCACCCCTCCACTTT
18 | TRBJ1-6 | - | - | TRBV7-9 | CASIRSIGGNMYNSPLHF | TGTGCCAGCATTCGATCGATAGGAGGGAATATGTATAATTCACCCCTCCACTTT
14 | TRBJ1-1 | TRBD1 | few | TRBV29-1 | CSVAPGTGNTEAFF | TGCAGCGTCGCACCAGGGACAGGGAACACTGAAGCTTTCTTT
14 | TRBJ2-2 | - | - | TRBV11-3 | CASTPRFKTGELFF | TGTGCCAGCACCCCTAGGTTCAAAACCGGGGAGCTGTTTTTT
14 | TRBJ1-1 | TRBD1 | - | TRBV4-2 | CASWDGTGGDEAFF | TGTGCCAGCTGGGACGGGACAGGGGGTGATGAAGCTTTCTTT
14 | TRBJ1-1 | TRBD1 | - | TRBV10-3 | CAISRGQGNTEAFF | TGTGCCATCAGTCGCGGACAGGGGAACACTGAAGCTTTCTTT
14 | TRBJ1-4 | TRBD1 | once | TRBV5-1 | CASRQGGTNEKLFF | TGTGCCAGCAGACAGGGTGGAACTAATGAAAAACTGTTTTTT
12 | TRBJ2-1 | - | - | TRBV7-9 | CASSLVNGEQFF | TGTGCCAGCAGCTTAGTAAACGGTGAGCAGTTCTTC
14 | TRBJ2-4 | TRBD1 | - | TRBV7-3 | CASSDGQVRNIQYF | TGTGCCAGCAGCGATGGACAGGTCCGAAACATTCAGTACTTC
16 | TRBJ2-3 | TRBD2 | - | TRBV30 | CAWRGRLAGGPGGQYF | TGTGCCTGGAGGGGAAGACTAGCGGGAGGGCCGGGGGGGCAGTATTTT
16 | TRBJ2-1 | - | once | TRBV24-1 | CATSESTGVSYNEQFF | TGTGCCACCAGTGAATCTACGGGGGTTTCCTACAATGAGCAGTTCTTC
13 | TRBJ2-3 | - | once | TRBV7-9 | CASSLVSTDTQYF | TGTGCCAGCAGCTTAGTATCTACAGATACGCAGTATTTT
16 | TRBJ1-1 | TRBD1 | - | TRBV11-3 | CASSSTGGQGKTEAFF | TGTGCCAGCAGCTCGACAGGGGGCCAGGGAAAGACTGAAGCTTTCTTT
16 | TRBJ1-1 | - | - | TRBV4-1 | CASSQGPWARRTEAFF | TGCGCCAGCAGCCAAGGCCCCTGGGCGCGGAGGACTGAAGCTTTCTTT
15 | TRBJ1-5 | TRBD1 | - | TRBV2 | CASRDRGRGNQPQHF | TGTGCCAGCAGGGACAGGGGAAGGGGTAATCAGCCCCAGCATTTT